These 10 T cell receptor beta chains originate from one sample sequenced in a study of T cells in Graves' hyperthyroidism and ophthalmopathy. What was amplified from RNA transcripts were TCR beta CDR3 regions. An initial round of RT-PCR targeting the TCR CDR3 relied on the HTBI primer set. One entry per CDR3 protein, called by TCRdb with MiXCR from the multiplex PCR reads. The table has approximately 710,000 distinct CDR3 sequences, 17% seen once. Sequenced material: blood. These receptors were taken from a man in his fifties or sixties with Graves' hyperthyroidism.

This clonotype was counted ten times or more. The V and J genes are TRBV30 and TRBJ1-2; D call uncertain. The germline gives CDR1 GTSNPN, CDR2 SVGIG (reference sequence). This CDR3 has 12 amino acids. Trimming took 2 bases from V and 5 from J, leaving 9 bases between them. The CDR3 protein is CAWSPGLYGYTF. In DNA form, the CDR3 reads TGTGCCTGGAGTCCCGGATTGTATGGCTACACCTTC.

A few counts support this clonotype. V usage is TRBV29-1 and J usage is TRBJ1-2, with TRBD1 as a possible D gene (5 bases). This CDR3 comprises 11 residues. Germline V gives CDR1 SQVTM, CDR2 ANQGSEA. V was pared by 7 bases and J by 2 bases, with 8 bases between. The CDR3 loop reads CSGGGNYGYTF. The CDR3 DNA sequence: TGCAGCGGGGGGGGGAACTATGGCTACACCTTC. Combining the CDR3 with reference TRBV29-1 and TRBJ1-2 gives the whole variable domain SAVISQKPSRDICQRGTSLTIQCQVDSQVTMMFWYRQQPGQSLTLIATANQGSEATYESGFVIDKFPISRPNLTFSTLTVSNMSPEDSSIYLCSGGGNYGYTFGSGTRLTVV.

This clonotype has a count of ten or more. The V and J genes are TRBV28 and TRBJ1-4, with TRBD1 matching 9 bases. CDR1 is MDHEN, CDR2 SYDVKM, per germline. With V trimmed by 3 bases and J by 7 bases, 9 bases remained unmatched. The length of the CDR3 is 16 residues. The chain's CDR3 is CASSFPGQGRVEKLFF. The CDR3 nucleotides read TGTGCCAGCAGTTTCCCCGGACAGGGGAGGGTTGAAAAACTGTTTTTT. Supplemented by reference TRBV28 and TRBJ1-4, the full variable domain reads DVKVTQSSRYLVKRTGEKVFLECVQDMDHENMFWYRQDPGLGLRLIYFSYDVKMKEKGDIPEGYSVSREKKERFSLILESASTNQTSMYLCASSFPGQGRVEKLFFGSGTQLSVL.

This clonotype was recorded many times. This chain connects TRBV7-3 to TRBJ1-3; TRBD1 agrees at 8 bases. CDR3 length equals 15 residues. V shed 6 bases and J 0 bases; nucleotides not matched to a gene: 4. CDR1 is SGHTA and CDR2 is FQGTGA in the germline V gene. The CDR3 coding sequence is TGTGCCAGCAGTAAAACAGGGGGCTCTGGAAACACCATATATTTT. It specifies CASSKTGGSGNTIYF.

A few counts support this clonotype. The chain links TRBV4-1 to TRBJ2-1; a possible D gene is TRBD2 (5 bases). V lost 1 base and J 6 bases, leaving 10 bases between the germline ends. This CDR3 has 14 amino acids. Germline V gene data show CDR1 as MGHRA and CDR2 as YSYEKL. The CDR3 nucleotides are TGCGCCAGCAGCCAAGTGGGAGAATCCAATGAGCAGTTCTTC. This translates into CASSQVGESNEQFF.

This clonotype occurred many times. CDR3 sequence: CSATRDVYGYTF. As DNA, the CDR3 is TGCAGTGCTACAAGGGACGTCTATGGCTACACCTTC. The rearrangement joins TRBV20-1 to TRBJ1-2, with D perhaps matching TRBD1 (5 bases). Germline V CDR1 and CDR2: DFQATT, SNEGSKA (reference sequence). The CDR3 sequence is 12 residues long. Trimming removed 4 bases from V and 4 bases from J, with 10 bases in between.

Only a few counts were recorded for this clonotype. This sequence joins TRBV12-3 or TRBV12-4 and TRBJ2-2, with 11 bases matching TRBD2. V was pared by 5 bases and J by 0 bases, with 2 bases of the junction left unmatched. This CDR3 is built from 16 residues. The CDR3, as DNA: TGTGCCAGCAGTGGGACTAGCGGATCGAACACCGGGGAGCTGTTTTTT. Its protein is CASSGTSGSNTGELFF.

This clonotype was observed many times. The CDR3 protein is CASSRQVSGPNEKLFF. For the CDR3, the DNA is TGTGCCAGTAGTAGACAGGTTTCCGGACCTAATGAAAAACTGTTTTTT. This rearrangement joins TRBV19 to TRBJ1-4; TRBD1 might be the D (6 bases). The CDR3 length is 16 residues. Germline-derived CDR1 and CDR2 are LNHDA and SQIVND (reference sequence). With 4 bases removed from V and 3 bases from J, the gap between germline ends came to 15 bases.

This clonotype was counted ten times or more. The J gene is TRBJ2-1, the V gene TRBV24-1, with D perhaps TRBD2 (6 bases). CDR3 length: 15 residues. CDR1 KGHDR and CDR2 SFDVKD come from the germline V gene. V lost 5 bases and J 5 bases, leaving 15 bases between the germline ends. The CDR3 sequence: CATSGVGGTNNEQFF. CDR3 DNA: TGTGCCACCAGTGGCGTGGGAGGAACAAACAATGAGCAGTTCTTC.

At least ten counts were recorded for this clonotype. This chain connects TRBV28 to TRBJ2-7; 14 nucleotides match TRBD2. The V segment lost 0 bases and the J segment 4 bases; nucleotides outside the gene matches: 5. The CDR3 runs 17 residues. Germline CDR1 reads MDHEN; CDR2 reads SYDVKM. For the CDR3, the DNA is TGTGCCAGCAGTTTATGGACTAGCGGGAGGGTCGGGTACGAGCAGTACTTC. Translating it yields CASSLWTSGRVGYEQYF.